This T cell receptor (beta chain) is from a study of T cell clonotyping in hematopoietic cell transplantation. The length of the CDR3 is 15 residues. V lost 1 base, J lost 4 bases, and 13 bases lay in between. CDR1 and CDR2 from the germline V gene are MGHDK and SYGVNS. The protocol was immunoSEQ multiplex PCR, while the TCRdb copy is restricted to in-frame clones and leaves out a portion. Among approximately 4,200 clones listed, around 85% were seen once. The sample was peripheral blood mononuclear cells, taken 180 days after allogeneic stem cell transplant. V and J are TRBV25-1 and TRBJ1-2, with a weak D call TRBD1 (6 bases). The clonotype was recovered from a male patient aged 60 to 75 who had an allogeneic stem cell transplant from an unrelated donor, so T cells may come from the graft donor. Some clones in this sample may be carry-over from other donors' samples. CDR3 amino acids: CASSESKGVGYGYTF. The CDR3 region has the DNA TGTGCCAGCAGTGAATCTAAGGGGGTTGGCTATGGCTACACCTTC.